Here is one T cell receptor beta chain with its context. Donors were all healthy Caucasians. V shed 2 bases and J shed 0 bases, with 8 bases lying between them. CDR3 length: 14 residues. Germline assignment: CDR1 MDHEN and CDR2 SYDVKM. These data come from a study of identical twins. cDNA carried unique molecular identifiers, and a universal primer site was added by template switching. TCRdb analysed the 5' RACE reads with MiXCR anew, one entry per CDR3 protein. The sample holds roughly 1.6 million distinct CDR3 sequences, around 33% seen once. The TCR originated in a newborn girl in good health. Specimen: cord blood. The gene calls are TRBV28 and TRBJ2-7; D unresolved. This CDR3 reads CASSLSQSSYEQYF. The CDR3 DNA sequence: TGTGCCAGCAGTTTAAGCCAGTCCTCCTACGAGCAGTACTTC.